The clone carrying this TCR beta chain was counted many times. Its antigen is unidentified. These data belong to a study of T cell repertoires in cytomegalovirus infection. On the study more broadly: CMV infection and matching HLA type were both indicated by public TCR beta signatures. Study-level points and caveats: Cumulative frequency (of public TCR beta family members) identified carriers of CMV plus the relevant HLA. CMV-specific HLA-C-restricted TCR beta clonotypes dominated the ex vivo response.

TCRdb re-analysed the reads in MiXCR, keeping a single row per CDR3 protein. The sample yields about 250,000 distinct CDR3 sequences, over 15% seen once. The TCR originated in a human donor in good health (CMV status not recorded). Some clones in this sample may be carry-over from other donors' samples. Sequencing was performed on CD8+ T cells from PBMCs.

This CDR3 is CASSLLTPRGLDTEAFF. In nucleotides, the CDR3 is TGTGCCAGCAGTTTACTCACCCCCCGGGGTTTGGACACTGAAGCTTTCTTT. The chain combines TRBV27 with TRBJ1-1; no clear D gene. Germline CDR1 MNHEY, CDR2 SMNVEV (reference sequence). V lost 2 bases, J lost 3 bases, and 19 bases lay in between. The CDR3 consists of 17 residues.